The present T cell receptor beta chain was sequenced within a study of identical twins. Each CDR3 protein gets one entry after TCRdb re-called the 5' RACE reads with MiXCR. The profile shows about 790,000 distinct CDR3 sequences, 18% of them singletons. The ends were cut back, 5 bases at V and 2 bases at J, with 16 bases in the middle. The CDR3 contains 15 residues. Per germline, CDR1 SGHTA and CDR2 FQGNSA. This sample was shared with a second study, whose subject was T cells expressing NK-cell markers.

The chain uses TRBV7-2 and TRBJ2-7; D is ambiguous. The sequence came from a woman between 18 and 29 years old in good health. The sample comprised PBMCs. The CDR3 sequence: CASSLPPSTTYEQYF. CDR3 bases: TGTGCCAGCAGCCTGCCCCCGTCAACAACCTACGAGCAGTACTTC.